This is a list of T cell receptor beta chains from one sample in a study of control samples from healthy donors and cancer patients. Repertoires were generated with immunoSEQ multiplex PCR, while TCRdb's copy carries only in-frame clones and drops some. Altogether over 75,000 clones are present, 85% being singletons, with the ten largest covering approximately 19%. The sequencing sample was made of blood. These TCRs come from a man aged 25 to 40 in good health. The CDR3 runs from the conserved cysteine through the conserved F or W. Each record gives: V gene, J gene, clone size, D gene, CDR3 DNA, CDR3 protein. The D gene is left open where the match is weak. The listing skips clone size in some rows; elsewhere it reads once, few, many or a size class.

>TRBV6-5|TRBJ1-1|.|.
TGTGCCAGCAGTTCGCACCGTCAGGGTGTCACTGAAGCTTTCTTT
CASSSHRQGVTEAFF
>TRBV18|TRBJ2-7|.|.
TGTGCCAGCTCACCATTTACCTCCTACGAGCAGTACTTC
CASSPFTSYEQYF
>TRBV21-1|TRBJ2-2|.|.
TGTGCCAGCAGCAAAGAGAGCGCCTTGAACACCGGGGAGCTGTTTTTT
CASSKESALNTGELFF
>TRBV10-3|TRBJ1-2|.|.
TGTGCCATCAGTGAGGGCGCTAACTATGGCTACACCTTC
CAISEGANYGYTF
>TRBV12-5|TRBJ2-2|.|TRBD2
TGTGCTAGTGGTTCCGGGACTAGCGGGGGTGTGGAGCTGTTTTTT
CASGSGTSGGVELFF
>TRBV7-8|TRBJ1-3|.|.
TGTGCCAGCAGCCCCTTAACAGGGTCTGGAAACACCATATATTTT
CASSPLTGSGNTIYF
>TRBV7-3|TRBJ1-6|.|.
TGTGCCAGCAGCTCGGGGCGGAGGAGCTCCTATAATTCACCCCTCCACTTT
CASSSGRRSSYNSPLHF
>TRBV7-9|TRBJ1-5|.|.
TGTGCCAGCAGCTATACAAATCAGCCCCAGCATTTT
CASSYTNQPQHF
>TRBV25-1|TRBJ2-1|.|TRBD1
TGTGCCAGCAGTGGGGACAGGGAGTTCTTC
CASSGDREFF
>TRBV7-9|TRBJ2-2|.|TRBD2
TGTGCCAGCAGCTCCGGACTAGCGGGGGACACCGGGGAGCTGTTTTTT
CASSSGLAGDTGELFF
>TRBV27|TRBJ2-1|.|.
TGTGCCAGCAGTTTCTCAGCCAGGGGCACCTCCTACAATGAGCAGTTCTTC
CASSFSARGTSYNEQFF
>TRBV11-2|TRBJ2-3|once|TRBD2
TGTGCCAGCGGGCGGGGGGTATATCCCCGGGGAGATACGCAGTATTTT
CASGRGVYPRGDTQYF
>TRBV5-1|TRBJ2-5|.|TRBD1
TGCGCCAGCAGCCCTGGACAGGCTGAACAAGAGACCCAGTACTTC
CASSPGQAEQETQYF
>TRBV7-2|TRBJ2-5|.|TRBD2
TGTGCCAGCAGCTTACCTAGCGGGGGGGCAGGGACCCAGTACTTC
CASSLPSGGAGTQYF
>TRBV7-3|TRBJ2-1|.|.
TGTGCCAGCAGCTTAGTGGGAGCGAATGAGCAGTTCTTC
CASSLVGANEQFF
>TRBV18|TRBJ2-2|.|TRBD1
TGTGCCAGCTCACCACGGGGGACAGGGGTGAACACCGGGGAGCTGTTTTTT
CASSPRGTGVNTGELFF
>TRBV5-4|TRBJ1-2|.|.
TGTGCCAGCAGCTTCGGCCTCGATTATGGCTACACCTTC
CASSFGLDYGYTF
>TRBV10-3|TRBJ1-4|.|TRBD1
TGTGCCATCAGTGAGTACGCGACAGGGGATGAAAAACTGTTTTTT
CAISEYATGDEKLFF
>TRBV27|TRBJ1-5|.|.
TGTGCCAGCAGTTTTGAAGGGACGGACAATCAGCCCCAGCATTTT
CASSFEGTDNQPQHF
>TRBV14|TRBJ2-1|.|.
TGTGCCAGCAGCCAGGGGTTTAGTGAGCAGTTCTTC
CASSQGFSEQFF
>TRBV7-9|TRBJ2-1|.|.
TGTGCCAGCAGCTTAGCAGGGCGGTGGTCCTACAATGAGCAGTTCTTC
CASSLAGRWSYNEQFF
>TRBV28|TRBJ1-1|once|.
TGTGCCAGCATCGTAGGGGGGAGAACTGAAGCTTTCTTT
CASIVGGRTEAFF
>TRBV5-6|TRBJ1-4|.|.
TGTGCCAGCAGCCCGGGAGGGGGTCTAAGTGAAAAACTGTTTTTT
CASSPGGGLSEKLFF
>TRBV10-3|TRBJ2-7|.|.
TGTGCCATCAGTGAGAGACAAGCGGCGGCCGAGCAGTACTTC
CAISERQAAAEQYF
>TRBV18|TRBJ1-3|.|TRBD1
TGTGCCAGCTCACCACCGGGACAGGGTTCTGGAAACACCATATATTTT
CASSPPGQGSGNTIYF
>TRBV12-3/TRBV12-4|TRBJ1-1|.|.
TGTGCCAGCAGAGCCACAGAGAACACTGAAGCTTTCTTT
CASRATENTEAFF